Listed below are T cell receptor beta chains from one sample, sequenced in a study of cytomegalovirus exposure and HLA in healthy donors. Sequencing was performed with immunoSEQ multiplex PCR; in TCRdb, only in-frame clones are kept and a portion is missing. The sample lists under 130,000 clones; around three quarters were seen once. The specimen was PBMCs. These receptors all come from a man aged 45-60 years in good health and CMV-seropositive. Both conserved end residues are part of each CDR3. Size values are once, few and many counts, or a class for expanded clones, and some rows have none.

TRBJ2-5 once TRBV25-1 CASSEPTEELAGTGPQYF
TRBJ2-2 - TRBV5-6 CASSRLAGETGELFF
TRBJ2-1 - TRBV30 CAWSVLYRPSSYNEQFF
TRBJ2-3 - TRBV10-2 CASSDIAGTDTQYF
TRBJ2-7 - TRBV13 CASSLGGTGRHSYEQYF
TRBJ2-3 few TRBV9 CASSVTPGLAGGPTDTQYF
TRBJ1-3 few TRBV6-1 CASMEQTSGNTIYF
TRBJ1-1 - TRBV28 CASSLTGGNGEAFF
TRBJ1-2 - TRBV27 CASRGTATNYGYTF
TRBJ2-2 once TRBV2 CASREEGSGELFF
TRBJ2-7 - TRBV5-6 CASSHLQGQGVREQYF
TRBJ2-7 few TRBV5-1 CASSVTSASSYEQYF
TRBJ2-3 - TRBV15 CATSRDRILTDTQYF
TRBJ2-7 few TRBV15 CATSRDRGGYEQYF
TRBJ2-1 once TRBV25-1 CASSGGIKGLVYNEQFF
TRBJ2-2 - TRBV10-1 CARIGGALNTGELFF
TRBJ1-1 once TRBV19 CASSRVGGPDTEAFF
TRBJ2-7 - TRBV5-4 CASSLGLAGVYEQYF
TRBJ2-1 - TRBV19 CASSKIVGQKDNEQFF
TRBJ1-2 - TRBV10-3 CAIRGQGSDYGYTF
TRBJ2-7 - TRBV10-3 CAISESLGISRDNPYEQYF
TRBJ1-1 - TRBV7-2 CASCASVNTEAFF
TRBJ2-1 - TRBV27 CASFRSFGSLIYNEQFF
TRBJ2-3 - TRBV5-4 CASSSGTGRILSTDTQYF
TRBJ2-5 few TRBV5-1 CASSDTSGQETQYF
TRBJ2-1 few TRBV11-2 CASSSTRSRAGVINEQFF
TRBJ1-1 - TRBV5-4 CASSPIMNTMNTEAFF
TRBJ2-6 once TRBV4-1 CASSQVGSSGANVLTF
TRBJ2-4 few TRBV27 CASSLGQGAAKNIQYF
TRBJ2-1 few TRBV7-2 CASSDSSYNEQFF
TRBJ2-7 - TRBV19 CASSRLLAGASYEQYF
- - TRBV5-8 CASSLIYEQYF
TRBJ2-2 - TRBV29-1 CSVGGSSTGELFF
TRBJ2-1 few TRBV30 CAWSDGRAGEQFF
TRBJ2-2 - TRBV28 CASSPGQGGRELFF
TRBJ2-1 - TRBV5-1 CASSLAASGSEQFF
TRBJ2-3 - TRBV19 CASSIDGTSGTNTDTQYF
TRBJ2-3 - TRBV5-1 CASSFLGKSTDTQYF
TRBJ2-1 - TRBV6-1 CASTTGTTFMGQFF
TRBJ2-5 - TRBV4-2 CASSQEEGGGGETQYF
TRBJ2-1 - TRBV10-1 CASSETNPPYNEQFF